This entry lists 11 T cell receptor beta chains sequenced from one sample in a study of shared clonotypes between healthy human individuals. The protocol was immunoSEQ multiplex PCR, while the TCRdb copy is restricted to in-frame clones and leaves out a portion. This table has roughly 490,000 clones, roughly 78% appearing once. Sequences were obtained from PBMCs. All receptors come from a woman aged 40-49 years in good health. Some clones in this sample may be carry-over from other donors' samples.

The chain carries TRBV4-1 and TRBJ1-1; tentatively, D is TRBD1 (5 bases). CDR3 size: 14 residues. Germline-derived CDR1 and CDR2 are MGHRA and YSYEKL. Trimming left V 4 bases short and J 0 bases short, with 9 bases between. The CDR3 is CASSRGGLNTEAFF. The CDR3, as DNA: TGCGCCAGCAGCCGGGGGGGTTTGAACACTGAAGCTTTCTTT.

This clone was observed a few times. CDR3: CASSLQSRAYEQYF. For the CDR3, the DNA is TGTGCCAGCAGCTTACAATCCAGGGCCTACGAGCAGTACTTC. The chain uses TRBV13 and TRBJ2-7, with a weak D call TRBD1 (5 bases). This CDR3 is built from 14 residues. The V end lost 2 bases, the J end lost 2 bases, and 10 bases lay between the germline ends. The germline V gene has CDR1 PRHDT and CDR2 FYEKMQ (reference sequence).

The chain has TRBV9 and TRBJ2-3; D might be TRBD1 (5 bases). There are 15 residues in the CDR3. Trimming removed 0 bases at V and 3 bases at J, with 11 bases between. Germline CDR1 and CDR2: SGDLS and YYNGEE. The CDR3 loop is CASSVEGQGTDTQYF. In DNA, the CDR3 is TGTGCCAGCAGCGTAGAGGGGCAAGGGACAGATACGCAGTATTTT.

This sequence joins TRBV4-3 and TRBJ2-1; 9 bases align to TRBD2. Unmatched junction bases numbered 5, after V lost 4 bases and J lost 4 bases. The CDR3 runs to 15 residues. CDR1 LGHNA and CDR2 YSLEER come from the germline V gene. This CDR3 is CASSRQAGGYNEQFF. The CDR3 coding sequence is TGCGCCAGCAGCCGACAGGCGGGAGGGTACAATGAGCAGTTCTTC.

The CDR3, as DNA: TGTGCCAGCAGCCGGGGACAGACTAACTATGGCTACACCTTC. Translation gives CASSRGQTNYGYTF. The chain links TRBV5-4 to TRBJ1-2; 7 nucleotides agree with TRBD1. The ends lost 4 bases at V and 0 bases at J; junction bases unmatched: 3. Germline V gives CDR1 SGHNT, CDR2 YYREEE (reference sequence). This CDR3 region has 14 residues.

CDR3 coding DNA: TGCGCCAGCAGCAATCTCAACGTGGATACGCAGTATTTT. Its protein is CASSNLNVDTQYF. The gene calls are TRBV4-3 and TRBJ2-3; no clear D gene. Germline assignment: CDR1 LGHNA and CDR2 YSLEER. Trimming stripped 5 bases from V and 6 bases from J, with 12 bases between. The CDR3 runs to 13 residues.

The CDR3 is CAISTRDTQYF. DNA of the CDR3: TGTGCCATCAGTACTAGGGACACGCAGTATTTT. The chain has TRBV10-3 and TRBJ2-3, with D perhaps matching TRBD1 or TRBD2 (5 bases each). Germline values: CDR1 ENHRY, CDR2 SYGVKD. Trimming pared 5 bases from V and 9 bases from J, leaving 9 bases between. This CDR3 has 11 amino acids.

The chain links TRBV25-1 to TRBJ2-5; D is ambiguous. The J call may be faulty, since TRBJ2-7 better matches the DNA end. The germline gives CDR1 MGHDK, CDR2 SYGVNS. The CDR3 is 11 residues long. CDR3 bases: TGTGCCAGCAGTGTTTCCTACGAGCAGTACTTC. Protein: CASSVSYEQYF.

The chain is built from TRBV18 and TRBJ2-2; D is uncertain. Trimming took 2 bases from V and 6 from J, leaving 13 bases between them. Germline CDR1 is KGHSH and CDR2 is LQKENI. There are 15 residues in the CDR3. The CDR3 here is CASSPTASSAGELFF. CDR3 bases: TGTGCCAGCTCACCAACAGCAAGTTCGGCCGGGGAGCTGTTTTTT.

The V gene is TRBV14, the J gene TRBJ2-2; D is uncertain. This CDR3 spans 13 amino acids. Looked up from germline, CDR1 is SGHDN and CDR2 is FVKESK. The germline V and J ends were trimmed by 2 bases and 6 bases, with 7 bases remaining between them. The CDR3 region is CASSQLVAGELFF. The CDR3 nucleotides read TGTGCCAGCAGCCAATTAGTCGCCGGGGAGCTGTTTTTT.

The V gene is TRBV7-2, the J gene TRBJ2-1, with TRBD2 identical over 10 bases. Trimming at V came to 4 bases and at J to 1 base, leaving 13 bases not matched to a gene. The CDR3 spans 19 residues. Germline V CDR1 and CDR2: SGHTA, FQGNSA. Here the CDR3 DNA reads TGTGCCAGCAGCTCACCGAACGTGAGAGCGGGAGGGTCCTACAATGAGCAGTTCTTC. This gives the protein CASSSPNVRAGGSYNEQFF. The full variable domain, in which reference TRBV7-2 and TRBJ2-1 provide the parts outside the CDR3, is GAGVSQSPSNKVTEKGKDVELRCDPISGHTALYWYRQSLGQGLEFLIYFQGNSAPDKSGLPSDRFSAERTGGSVSTLTIQRTQQEDSAVYLCASSSPNVRAGGSYNEQFFGPGTRLTVL.